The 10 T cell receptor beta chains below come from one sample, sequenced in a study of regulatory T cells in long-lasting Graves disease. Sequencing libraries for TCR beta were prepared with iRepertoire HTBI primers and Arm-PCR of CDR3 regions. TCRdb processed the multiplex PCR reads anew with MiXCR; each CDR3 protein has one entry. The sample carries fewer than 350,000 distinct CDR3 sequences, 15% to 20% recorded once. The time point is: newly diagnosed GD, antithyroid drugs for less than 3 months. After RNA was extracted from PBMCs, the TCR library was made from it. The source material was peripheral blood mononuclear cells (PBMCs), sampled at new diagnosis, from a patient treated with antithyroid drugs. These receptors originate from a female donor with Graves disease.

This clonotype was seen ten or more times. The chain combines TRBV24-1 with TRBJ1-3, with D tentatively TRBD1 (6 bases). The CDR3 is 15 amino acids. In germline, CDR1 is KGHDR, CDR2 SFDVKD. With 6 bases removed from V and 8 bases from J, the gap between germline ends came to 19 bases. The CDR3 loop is CATSPGGARVDTIYF. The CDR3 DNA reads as TGTGCCACCAGTCCCGGGGGCGCGAGAGTAGACACCATATATTTT.

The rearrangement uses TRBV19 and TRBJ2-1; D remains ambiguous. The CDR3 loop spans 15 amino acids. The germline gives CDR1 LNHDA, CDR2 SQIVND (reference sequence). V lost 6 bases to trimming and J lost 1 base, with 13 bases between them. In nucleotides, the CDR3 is TGTGCCAGTAGCGGGTCAAGAGAGTCCTACAATGAGCAGTTCTTC. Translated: CASSGSRESYNEQFF.

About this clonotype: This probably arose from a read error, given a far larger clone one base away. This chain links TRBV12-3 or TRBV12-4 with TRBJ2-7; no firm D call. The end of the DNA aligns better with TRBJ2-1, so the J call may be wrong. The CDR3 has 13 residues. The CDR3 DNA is TGTGCCAGCAGCCCCAGCTCCCACAATGAGCAGTTCTTC. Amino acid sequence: CASSPSSHNEQFF.

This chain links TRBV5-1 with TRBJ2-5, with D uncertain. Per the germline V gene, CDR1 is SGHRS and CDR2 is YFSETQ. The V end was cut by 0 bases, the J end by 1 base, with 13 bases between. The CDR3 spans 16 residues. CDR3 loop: CASSLAGSGSQETQYF. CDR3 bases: TGCGCCAGCAGCTTGGCCGGGTCCGGGTCCCAAGAGACCCAGTACTTC.

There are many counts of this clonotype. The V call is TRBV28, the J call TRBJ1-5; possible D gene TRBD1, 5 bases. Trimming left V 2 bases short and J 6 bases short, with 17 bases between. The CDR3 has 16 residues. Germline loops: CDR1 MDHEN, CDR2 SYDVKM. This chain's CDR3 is CASSLTPPGGGQPQHF. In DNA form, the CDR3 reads TGTGCCAGCAGTTTAACGCCTCCTGGGGGAGGTCAGCCCCAGCATTTT.

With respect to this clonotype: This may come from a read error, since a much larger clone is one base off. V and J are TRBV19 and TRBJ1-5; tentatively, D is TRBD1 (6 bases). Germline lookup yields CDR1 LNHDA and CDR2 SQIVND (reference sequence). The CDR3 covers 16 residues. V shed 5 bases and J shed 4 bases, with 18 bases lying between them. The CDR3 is CASSSRLGQPNQPQHF. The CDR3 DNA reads TGTGCCAGTAGTTCACGGCTGGGACAACCAAATCAGCCCCAGCATTTT.

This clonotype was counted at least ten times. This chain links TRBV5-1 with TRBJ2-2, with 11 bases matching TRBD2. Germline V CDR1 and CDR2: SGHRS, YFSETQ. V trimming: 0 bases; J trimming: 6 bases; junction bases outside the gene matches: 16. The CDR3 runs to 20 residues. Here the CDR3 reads CASSLAAGLAVIEGPGELFF. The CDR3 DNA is TGCGCCAGCAGCTTGGCCGCGGGACTAGCGGTCATCGAGGGGCCCGGGGAGCTGTTTTTT.

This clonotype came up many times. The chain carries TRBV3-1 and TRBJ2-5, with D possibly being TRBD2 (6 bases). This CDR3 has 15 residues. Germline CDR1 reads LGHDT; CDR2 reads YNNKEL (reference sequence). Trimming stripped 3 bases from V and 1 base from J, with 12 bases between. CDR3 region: CASSHLGGTQETQYF. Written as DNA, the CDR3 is TGTGCCAGCAGCCATTTAGGCGGGACCCAAGAGACCCAGTACTTC.

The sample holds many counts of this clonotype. CDR3 in amino acids: CASSYFSTDTQYF. The CDR3 DNA reads TGTGCCAGCAGTTACTTTAGCACAGATACGCAGTATTTT. This rearrangement joins TRBV6-2 or TRBV6-3 to TRBJ2-3, with no clear D. The CDR3 length is 13 residues. Trimming left V 1 base short and J 0 bases short, with 2 bases between. Germline values: CDR1 MNHEY, CDR2 SVGEGT.

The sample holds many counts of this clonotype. The CDR3 protein is CSATDRYNEQFF. The CDR3 DNA follows: TGCAGTGCTACGGACAGGTACAATGAGCAGTTCTTC. The chain recombines TRBV20-1 with TRBJ2-1; 7 positions agree with TRBD1. This CDR3 has 12 residues. CDR1 and CDR2 from the germline V gene are DFQATT and SNEGSKA (reference sequence). Losses at the gene ends were 4 bases for V and 4 bases for J; bases not matched to a gene: 1.